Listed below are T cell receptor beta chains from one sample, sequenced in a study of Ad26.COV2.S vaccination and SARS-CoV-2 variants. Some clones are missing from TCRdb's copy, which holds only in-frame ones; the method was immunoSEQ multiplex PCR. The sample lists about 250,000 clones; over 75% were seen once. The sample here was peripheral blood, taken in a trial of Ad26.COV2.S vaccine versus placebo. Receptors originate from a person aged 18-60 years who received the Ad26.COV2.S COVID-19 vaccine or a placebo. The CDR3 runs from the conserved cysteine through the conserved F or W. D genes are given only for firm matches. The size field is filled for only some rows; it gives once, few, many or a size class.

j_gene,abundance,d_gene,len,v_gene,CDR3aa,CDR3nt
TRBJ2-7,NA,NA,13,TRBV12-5,CASGLGPLYEQYF,TGTGCTAGTGGTTTGGGCCCCCTCTACGAGCAGTACTTC
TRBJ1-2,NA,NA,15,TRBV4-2,CASSQETSSPGGYTF,TGTGCCAGCAGCCAAGAAACGTCGTCACCGGGGGGCTACACCTTC
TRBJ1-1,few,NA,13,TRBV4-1,CASSLRPNTEAFF,TGCGCCAGCAGCTTACGGCCAAACACTGAAGCTTTCTTT
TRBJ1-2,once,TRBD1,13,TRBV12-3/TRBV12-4,CASSRTGNYGYTF,TGTGCCAGCAGTCGGACAGGGAACTATGGCTACACCTTC
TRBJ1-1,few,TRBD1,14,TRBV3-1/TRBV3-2,CASSQGQGVTEAFF,TGTGCCAGCAGCCAAGGACAGGGGGTCACTGAAGCTTTCTTT
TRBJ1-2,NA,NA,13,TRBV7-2,CASSLEASYGYTF,TGTGCCAGCAGCTTAGAGGCATCTTATGGCTACACCTTC
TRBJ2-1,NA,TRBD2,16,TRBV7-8,CASSVTGTSRYNEQFF,TGTGCCAGCAGCGTCACCGGGACTAGCAGGTACAATGAGCAGTTCTTC
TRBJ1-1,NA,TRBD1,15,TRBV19,CASSTLGQGVTEAFF,TGTGCCAGTAGTACCCTCGGACAGGGAGTCACTGAAGCTTTCTTT
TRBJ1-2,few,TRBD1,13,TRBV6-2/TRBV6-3,CASSQRDRSGYTF,TGTGCCAGCAGCCAGAGGGACAGATCTGGCTACACCTTC
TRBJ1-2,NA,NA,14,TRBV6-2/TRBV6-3,CASSYSRRGYGYTF,TGTGCCAGCAGTTACTCCCGCCGGGGCTATGGCTACACCTTC
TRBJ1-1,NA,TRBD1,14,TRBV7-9,CASRDPGGRAEAFF,TGTGCCAGCAGAGATCCAGGGGGAAGGGCTGAAGCTTTCTTT
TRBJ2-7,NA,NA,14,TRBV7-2,CASSLGQHSYEQYF,TGTGCCAGCAGCTTAGGGCAGCATTCCTACGAGCAGTACTTC
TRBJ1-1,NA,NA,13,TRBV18,CASSQSRETEAFF,TGTGCCAGCTCACAATCGCGGGAAACTGAAGCTTTCTTT
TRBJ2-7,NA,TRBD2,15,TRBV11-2,CASSLAVREGDEQYF,TGTGCCAGCAGCTTAGCTGTGCGGGAGGGCGACGAGCAGTACTTC
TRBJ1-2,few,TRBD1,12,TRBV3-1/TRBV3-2,CASSSGQGRYTF,TGTGCCAGCAGTTCCGGACAGGGTCGCTACACCTTC
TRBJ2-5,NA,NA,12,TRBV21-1,CASSKAGGTQYF,TGTGCCAGCAGCAAAGCGGGAGGCACCCAGTACTTC
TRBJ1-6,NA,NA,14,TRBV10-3,CAISGLGVGSPLHF,TGTGCCATCAGTGGATTGGGTGTGGGTTCACCCCTCCACTTT
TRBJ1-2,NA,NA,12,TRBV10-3,CAIGDSNYGYTF,TGTGCCATCGGAGACAGTAACTATGGCTACACCTTC
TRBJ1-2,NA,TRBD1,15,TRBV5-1,CASSLVGQGFAGYTF,TGCGCCAGCAGCTTGGTGGGACAGGGTTTCGCTGGCTACACCTTC
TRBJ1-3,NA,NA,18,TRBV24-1,CATSDFETRSLSGNTIYF,TGTGCCACCAGTGATTTTGAGACCCGGTCCCTCTCTGGAAACACCATATATTTT
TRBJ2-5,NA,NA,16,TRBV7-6,CASSLTAGLSQETQYF,TGTGCCAGCAGCTTGACGGCAGGGTTGAGTCAAGAGACCCAGTACTTC
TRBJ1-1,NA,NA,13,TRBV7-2,CASSPGEGFDAFF,TGTGCCAGCAGCCCCGGGGAGGGCTTTGATGCTTTCTTT
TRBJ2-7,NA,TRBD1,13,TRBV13,CASSMTGGNEQYF,TGTGCCAGCAGCATGACAGGGGGAAACGAGCAGTACTTC
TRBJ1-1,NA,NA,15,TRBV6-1,CASSEEEGLNTEAFF,TGTGCCAGCAGTGAAGAAGAGGGCTTGAACACTGAAGCTTTCTTT
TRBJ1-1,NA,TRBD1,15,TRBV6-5,CASSTSQTGHTEAFF,TGTGCCAGCAGTACTAGTCAGACAGGGCACACTGAAGCTTTCTTT
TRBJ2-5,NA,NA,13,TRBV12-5,CASERSYQETQYF,TGTGCTAGTGAACGATCGTACCAAGAGACCCAGTACTTC
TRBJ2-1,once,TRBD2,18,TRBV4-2,CASSQDILAGGPRNEQFF,TGTGCCAGCAGCCAAGATATTCTAGCGGGAGGGCCAAGAAATGAGCAGTTCTTC